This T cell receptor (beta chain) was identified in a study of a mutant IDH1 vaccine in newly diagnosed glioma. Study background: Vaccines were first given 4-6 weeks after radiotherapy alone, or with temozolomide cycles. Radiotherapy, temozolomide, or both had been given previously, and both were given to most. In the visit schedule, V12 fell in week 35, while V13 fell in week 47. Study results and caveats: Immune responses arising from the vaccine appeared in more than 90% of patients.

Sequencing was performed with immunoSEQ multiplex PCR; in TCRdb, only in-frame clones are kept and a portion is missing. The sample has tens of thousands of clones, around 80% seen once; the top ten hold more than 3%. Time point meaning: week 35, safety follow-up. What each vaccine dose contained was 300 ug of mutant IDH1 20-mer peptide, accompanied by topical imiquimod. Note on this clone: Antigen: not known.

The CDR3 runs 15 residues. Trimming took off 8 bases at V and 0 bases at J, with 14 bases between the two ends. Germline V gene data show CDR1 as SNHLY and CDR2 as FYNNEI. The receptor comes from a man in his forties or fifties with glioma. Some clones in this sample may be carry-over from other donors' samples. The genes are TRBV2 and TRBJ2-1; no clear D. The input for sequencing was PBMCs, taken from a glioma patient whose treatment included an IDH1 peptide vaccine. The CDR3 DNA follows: TGTGCCAGCGCAGGACCGAAGAGCTCCTACAATGAGCAGTTCTTC. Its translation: CASAGPKSSYNEQFF.